This TCR beta chain was documented in a study of CD8 T cells in ankylosing spondylitis (dated 2017 in TCRdb). Turning to the overall study: The study set out to find disease-linked TCR variants by profiling T cell receptor beta repertoires in ankylosing spondylitis patients and healthy donors. The full study cohort comprised about 23 ankylosing spondylitis patients and roughly 100 healthy donors. Samples of peripheral blood were taken, and for ankylosing spondylitis patients, synovial fluid was collected as well. On the study overall, not on this receptor specifically: The disease-linked clones had a CD8+ phenotype and were found at relatively low frequencies in peripheral blood. Blood from ankylosing spondylitis patients appeared to be characterized by a TCR beta motif composed of under ten highly homologous amino acid variants. Some TCR beta motif variants had previously been reported in synovial fluid and blood of reactive arthritis patients, which suggested common disease-initiation mechanisms. Significant enrichment of the disease-linked clones was reported in matched synovial fluid samples from ankylosing spondylitis patients.

The run used an Illumina HiSeq 2500. Quantitative 5'-RACE with molecular barcodes was the method used to prepare the TCR beta libraries. For the original study's pipeline: To identify disease-linked TCR variants, a new computational method was used, one built on a probabilistic model of VDJ rearrangement. TCRdb reran the public reads through fastp at Q25 and MiXCR, keeping productive beta chains. Rows matching on CDR3 protein sequence are summarized as one entry with the most common DNA and genes. For this entry, the V and J calls and clone size follow TCRdb and not the study's own pipeline. The sample profile shows fewer than 180,000 distinct CDR3 sequences; approximately 48% of them were found once. 13% to 15% of the sample rests with the top ten. Synovial fluid samples were matched to blood samples from the same ankylosing spondylitis patients. This clonotype was found a few times. No cognate antigen has been identified for it. Base quality data are lacking; no much larger clone is found one base away.

Sequences MNHEY (CDR1) and SMNVEV (CDR2) are obtained from the germline V gene (reference sequence). The germline ends are 14 bases apart after V is trimmed by 8 bases and J by 3 bases. Its CDR3 holds 14 amino acids, cysteine through phenylalanine. Left in the record is the CDR3 DNA by itself, 42 bases read in frame from the first base. Sequencing was carried out using synovial fluid, either unsorted or a sorted T cell fraction (not recorded which). The TCR comes from a male donor with ankylosing spondylitis. This chain is built from TRBV27 and TRBJ1-5; the D gene is not confidently resolved. The DNA sequence reads TGTGCCAGCGGGGAAAATAGTTACAATCAGCCCCAGCATTTT. It encodes CASGENSYNQPQHF.